Below, one T cell receptor beta chain is given with its context. Per germline, CDR1 SGHVS and CDR2 FNYEAQ. The CDR3 runs to 17 residues. Trimming took 4 bases from V and 3 from J, leaving 20 bases between them. This sample was included in a study of blood T cell repertoires in COVID-19. Seattle patients were enrolled during active infection and followed longitudinally. In the authors' methods: Estimates of nucleated cell counts were drawn from the amplification of reference gene primers. Here immunoSEQ multiplex PCR was the method, and the copy in TCRdb shows in-frame clones only, minus some. The V and J calls and clone size are taken from that table; D and trimming were inferred from the DNA. Here the sample spans 330,000 or so clones, roughly nine tenths being singletons.

The sequence was obtained from a woman aged 55-69 years with COVID-19, enrolled during active disease. The chain uses TRBV7-6 and TRBJ2-3; tentatively, D is TRBD1 (5 bases). The sample comprised peripheral blood. The CDR3, as DNA: TGTGCCAGCAGCTCCCGCGTGGAAAGGGGCGTTACAGATACGCAGTATTTT. This encodes CASSSRVERGVTDTQYF.